The rows below give T cell receptor beta chains drawn from one sample of a study of control samples from healthy donors and cancer patients. Assay used: immunoSEQ multiplex PCR; TCRdb lists only in-frame clones, some missing. Among approximately 84,000 clones listed, roughly four fifths were seen once. Source material: blood. These receptor sequences come from an older woman in good health. Each CDR3 is given with its conserved first and last residue. The D gene is left open where the match is weak.

d_gene	v_gene	j_gene	CDR3aa	CDR3nt
-	TRBV24-1	TRBJ2-1	CATSHGEGSSYNEQFF	TGTGCCACCAGTCACGGTGAGGGGAGCTCCTACAATGAGCAGTTCTTC
TRBD1	TRBV27	TRBJ1-1	CASSLRRGLAEAFF	TGTGCCAGCAGTTTACGGAGGGGGCTAGCTGAAGCTTTCTTT
TRBD1	TRBV18	TRBJ1-1	CASSLRTGGTEAFF	TGTGCCAGCTCACTAAGGACAGGGGGCACTGAAGCTTTCTTT
-	TRBV27	TRBJ1-5	CASSPQGWSNQPQHF	TGTGCCAGCAGTCCACAGGGTTGGAGCAATCAGCCCCAGCATTTT
-	TRBV9	TRBJ1-6	CASSLDLGIDSPLHF	TGTGCCAGCAGCCTCGACCTGGGCATCGATTCACCCCTCCACTTT
TRBD1	TRBV10-3	TRBJ1-5	CAISDRVGADQPQHF	TGTGCCATCTCAGACAGGGTGGGGGCGGATCAGCCCCAGCATTTT
TRBD1	TRBV27	TRBJ2-7	CASSLGTGVPYEQYF	TGTGCCAGCAGTTTAGGGACAGGGGTACCCTACGAGCAGTACTTC
-	TRBV2	TRBJ1-5	CASSDGENQPQHF	TGTGCCAGCAGTGACGGGGAAAATCAGCCCCAGCATTTT
-	TRBV12-3/TRBV12-4	TRBJ1-1	CASGLQSNTEAFF	TGTGCCAGCGGCTTACAATCGAACACTGAAGCTTTCTTT
TRBD1	TRBV23-1	TRBJ2-7	CASRRGPSYEQYF	TGCGCCAGCAGGAGGGGGCCATCCTACGAGCAGTACTTC
TRBD1	TRBV4-1	TRBJ2-5	CASSQLQGAGETQYF	TGCGCCAGCAGCCAACTCCAGGGGGCTGGAGAGACCCAGTACTTC
TRBD1	TRBV7-9	TRBJ1-2	CASSFPRGESHYGYTF	TGTGCCAGCAGCTTCCCCAGGGGGGAGAGCCACTATGGCTACACCTTC
-	TRBV10-2	TRBJ2-7	CASSLQIEQYF	TGCGCCAGCAGCCTTCAGATTGAGCAGTACTTC
TRBD2	TRBV7-6	TRBJ2-3	CASSSLGLVTDTQYF	TGTGCCAGCAGCTCGCTCGGACTAGTGACAGATACGCAGTATTTT